The rows below give T cell receptor beta chains drawn from one sample of a study of graft-versus-host responses after intestinal transplantation. Libraries were prepared by immunoSEQ multiplex PCR; TCRdb keeps only in-frame clonotypes and omits some of them. The table has roughly 130,000 clones, about 90% seen once. Their cognate antigens are unknown. The material was unstimulated CD4+ T cells sorted from spleen or lymph node cells, obtained before intestinal transplant. Receptors originate from a human donor who received an intestinal transplant. Both conserved end residues are part of each CDR3. Each record gives: D gene, V gene, clone size, J gene, CDR3 DNA, CDR3 protein. The D gene is left open where the match is weak. Size is stated for part of the rows, as once, few or many counts, or as a class when the clone is expanded.

D: -; V: TRBV6-1; size: -; J: TRBJ1-2; DNA: TGTGCCAGCAGTGAAAATTCTCGGGCGACAGGCTACACCTTC; CDR3: CASSENSRATGYTF
D: -; V: TRBV28; size: -; J: TRBJ2-1; DNA: TGTGCCAGCACTCAACCACAGTCCACCGGGGCTAAGCAGTTCTTC; CDR3: CASTQPQSTGAKQFF
D: TRBD1; V: TRBV5-1; size: -; J: TRBJ1-4; DNA: TGCGCCAGCAGCTTATTACAGGGGGCAACTAATGAAAAACTGTTTTTT; CDR3: CASSLLQGATNEKLFF
D: -; V: TRBV15; size: -; J: TRBJ2-7; DNA: TGTGCCACCAGCAGGTTAGGTCTCGAGCAGTACTTC; CDR3: CATSRLGLEQYF
D: -; V: TRBV6-5; size: -; J: TRBJ2-7; DNA: TGTGCCAGCGCTTCCCTCCACGAGCAGTACTTC; CDR3: CASASLHEQYF
D: TRBD1; V: TRBV7-2; size: -; J: TRBJ2-3; DNA: TGTGCCAGCGGGACGAGAACAGGGGGCTCAGATACGCAGTATTTT; CDR3: CASGTRTGGSDTQYF
D: -; V: TRBV27; size: -; J: TRBJ1-1; DNA: TGTGCCAGCAGTTCCCAAGACACTGAAGCTTTCTTT; CDR3: CASSSQDTEAFF
D: -; V: TRBV27; size: -; J: TRBJ2-1; DNA: TGTGCCAGCAGACCGGGGACAGGGCGGCGGGGGGTGTGGTACAATGAGCAGTTCTTC; CDR3: CASRPGTGRRGVWYNEQFF
D: -; V: TRBV29-1; size: -; J: TRBJ1-4; DNA: TGCAGCGTTGAAGATCTGGATGAAAAACTGTTTTTT; CDR3: CSVEDLDEKLFF
D: -; V: TRBV19; size: -; J: TRBJ1-2; DNA: TGTGCCAGTAGTATCCTGCTCACGATGGGAGGACAGAGGGCCTTTAACTATGGCTACACCTTC; CDR3: CASSILLTMGGQRAFNYGYTF
D: TRBD2; V: TRBV6-1; size: -; J: TRBJ2-2; DNA: TGTGCCAGCAGCTTAGCGGGAGCGACCGGGGAGCTGTTTTTT; CDR3: CASSLAGATGELFF
D: TRBD2; V: TRBV6-4; size: few; J: TRBJ2-2; DNA: TGTGCCAGCAGTTCTAGCGGGCTTAACACCGGGGAGCTGTTTTTT; CDR3: CASSSSGLNTGELFF
D: -; V: TRBV30; size: -; J: TRBJ1-1; DNA: TGTGCCTGGAGTAAGGAGATTGAAGCTTTCTTT; CDR3: CAWSKEIEAFF
D: TRBD1; V: TRBV30; size: -; J: TRBJ2-7; DNA: TGTGCCTGGAGTGACGGCCAGGGGGCGGATGAGCAGTACTTC; CDR3: CAWSDGQGADEQYF
D: -; V: TRBV19; size: -; J: TRBJ2-3; DNA: TGTGCCAGTAGTATAGTTCAGAAAGCAGATACGCAGTATTTT; CDR3: CASSIVQKADTQYF
D: -; V: TRBV28; size: -; J: TRBJ1-5; DNA: TGTGCCACCTCAGTAGGGGGGGGTCGGCAGCCCCAGCATTTT; CDR3: CATSVGGGRQPQHF
D: -; V: TRBV7-2; size: -; J: TRBJ1-5; DNA: TGTGCCAGCAGCTTTTGGGGCAACAATCAGCCCCAGCATTTT; CDR3: CASSFWGNNQPQHF
D: TRBD1; V: TRBV29-1; size: -; J: TRBJ1-2; DNA: TGCAGCGTGACCCAGGGGGGAGCGGGCTACACCTTC; CDR3: CSVTQGGAGYTF
D: TRBD2; V: TRBV11-1; size: -; J: TRBJ2-1; DNA: TGTGCCAGCAGCTCCCCGGGACTAGCGGGGGCCTACAATGAGCAGTTCTTC; CDR3: CASSSPGLAGAYNEQFF
D: -; V: TRBV29-1; size: -; J: TRBJ1-2; DNA: TGCAGCGCACGGGGCTATGGCTACACCTTC; CDR3: CSARGYGYTF
D: TRBD2; V: TRBV6-5; size: -; J: TRBJ2-7; DNA: TGTGCCAGCAACGGGACTAGATCCTACGAGCAGTACTTC; CDR3: CASNGTRSYEQYF
D: TRBD2; V: TRBV11-2; size: -; J: TRBJ2-1; DNA: TGTGCCAGCAGCTCTACCCGACTAGCGGGCTTCTACAATGAGCAGTTCTTC; CDR3: CASSSTRLAGFYNEQFF
D: TRBD1; V: TRBV10-3; size: -; J: TRBJ2-1; DNA: TGTGCCATCAGTGAGCTAACCGGGACAGGGCACAATGAGCAGTTCTTC; CDR3: CAISELTGTGHNEQFF
D: -; V: TRBV30; size: -; J: TRBJ2-3; DNA: TGTGCCTGGAGTGTACTTGATACGCAGTATTTT; CDR3: CAWSVLDTQYF
D: -; V: TRBV27; size: -; J: TRBJ1-2; DNA: TGTGCCAGCAGTCCCCTCCAAAGGGGCTATGGCTACACCTTC; CDR3: CASSPLQRGYGYTF
D: -; V: TRBV28; size: -; J: TRBJ1-2; DNA: TGTGCCAGCAGTTTAGGTCTGATCAACTATGGCTACACCTTC; CDR3: CASSLGLINYGYTF
D: TRBD2; V: TRBV6-1; size: -; J: TRBJ2-7; DNA: TGTGCCAGCAGTGATGTTAGACTAGCGGCCCTCTACGAGCAGTACTTC; CDR3: CASSDVRLAALYEQYF
D: TRBD2; V: TRBV6-4; size: -; J: TRBJ2-1; DNA: TGTGCCAGCAGCGTACGGGAGGGCATGAACAATGAGCAGTTCTTC; CDR3: CASSVREGMNNEQFF
D: TRBD2; V: TRBV5-1; size: -; J: TRBJ2-3; DNA: TGCGCCAGCAGCGCGGGGGGGTTCACAGATACGCAGTATTTT; CDR3: CASSAGGFTDTQYF
D: -; V: TRBV6-6; size: -; J: TRBJ2-3; DNA: TGTGCCAGCAGCTTAATGGGGGTTAGCACAGATACGCAGTATTTT; CDR3: CASSLMGVSTDTQYF
D: -; V: TRBV28; size: -; J: TRBJ2-2; DNA: TGTGCCAGCAGACCCCGACAGGGGAGGGACACCGGGGAGCTGTTTTTT; CDR3: CASRPRQGRDTGELFF
D: -; V: TRBV6-5; size: -; J: TRBJ1-5; DNA: TGTGCCAGCAGGAGACAGGCTGATAGCAATCAGCCCCAGCATTTT; CDR3: CASRRQADSNQPQHF
D: TRBD2; V: TRBV7-9; size: -; J: TRBJ2-7; DNA: TGTGCCAGCAGCCTCACGACTAGCGGGAGATCAGGCTACGAGCAGTACTTC; CDR3: CASSLTTSGRSGYEQYF
D: -; V: TRBV5-6; size: -; J: TRBJ2-1; DNA: TGTGCCAGCAGCTTGCCGGACTACAACAATGAGCAGTTCTTC; CDR3: CASSLPDYNNEQFF
D: TRBD1; V: TRBV5-1; size: -; J: TRBJ1-4; DNA: TGCGCCAGCAGCTTAGGGACAGGTGGAGAAAAACTGTTTTTT; CDR3: CASSLGTGGEKLFF
D: TRBD1; V: TRBV9; size: -; J: TRBJ1-1; DNA: TGTGCCAGCAGCGCCCGGGACAGGGGGACTGAAGCTTTCTTT; CDR3: CASSARDRGTEAFF
D: -; V: TRBV6-1; size: -; J: TRBJ2-1; DNA: TGTGCCAGCAGTGGGGTAGTGGGACTCCCCGGCGGTGAGCAGTTCTTC; CDR3: CASSGVVGLPGGEQFF
D: TRBD2; V: TRBV7-9; size: -; J: TRBJ2-7; DNA: TGTGCCAGCAGCTTAGGGACTAGCATATACGAGCAGTACTTC; CDR3: CASSLGTSIYEQYF
D: -; V: TRBV29-1; size: -; J: TRBJ2-5; DNA: TGCAGCGTTGAAGAGGGGACTGGGGAGACCCAGTACTTC; CDR3: CSVEEGTGETQYF
D: -; V: TRBV13; size: -; J: TRBJ1-5; DNA: TGTGCCAGCAGCTTAGGCATTCGGGGGCAGCCCCAGCATTTT; CDR3: CASSLGIRGQPQHF
D: TRBD2; V: TRBV5-1; size: -; J: TRBJ2-2; DNA: TGCGCCAGCAACCTAGCGGGAGGTTCCACCGGGGAGCTGTTTTTT; CDR3: CASNLAGGSTGELFF